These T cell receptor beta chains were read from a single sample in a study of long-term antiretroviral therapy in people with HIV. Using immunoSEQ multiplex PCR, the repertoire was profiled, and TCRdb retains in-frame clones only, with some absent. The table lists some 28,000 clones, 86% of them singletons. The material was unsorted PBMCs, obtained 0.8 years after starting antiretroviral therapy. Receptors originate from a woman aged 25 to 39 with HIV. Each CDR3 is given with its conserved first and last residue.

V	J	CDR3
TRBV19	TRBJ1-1	CASSVPPGAVGRMNTEAFF
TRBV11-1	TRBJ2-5	CASPTTEGSKETQYF
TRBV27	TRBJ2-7	CASSLSRSYYEQYF
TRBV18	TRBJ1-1	CASSPKTGNTEAFF
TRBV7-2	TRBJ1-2	CASSFNRDLHHF
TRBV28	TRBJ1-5	CASSEGYRQPQHF
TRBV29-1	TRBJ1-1	CSVVGRGRVMNTEAFF
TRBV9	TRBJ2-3	CASSAREDTQYF
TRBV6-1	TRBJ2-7	CASSGEGSRQYF
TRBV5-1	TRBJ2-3	CASSPEGGIDTQYF
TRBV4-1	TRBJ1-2	CASSQDRRGNYGYTF
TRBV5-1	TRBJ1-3	CASSLTDGNTIYF
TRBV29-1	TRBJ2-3	CSVDGRRGESTDTQYF
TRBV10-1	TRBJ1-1	CASSEYYAGPEGTSTEAFF
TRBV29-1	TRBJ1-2	CSDADYGYTF
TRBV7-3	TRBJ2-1	CASSRGAGNYNEQFF
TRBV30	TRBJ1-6	CACKGQVNSPLHF
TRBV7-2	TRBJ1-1	CASSSRGTGTEAFF
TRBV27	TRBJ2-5	CASSLSNRGETQYF
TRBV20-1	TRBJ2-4	CSAREGFIQYF
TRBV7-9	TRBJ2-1	CASSRTEDRHNEQFF
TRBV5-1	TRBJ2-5	CASSSEGSRDQQGGLNLRTQYF
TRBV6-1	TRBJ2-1	CASRLAGGRNEQFF
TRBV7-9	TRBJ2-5	CASSSLAGGPETQYF
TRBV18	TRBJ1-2	CASSPPGTAYGYTF
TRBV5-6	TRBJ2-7	CASSLFGLVWDRVEQYF
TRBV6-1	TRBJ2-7	CASSEFWLAGALPYEQYF
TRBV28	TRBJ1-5	CASSPFERVTQPQHF
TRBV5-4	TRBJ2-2	CASSSGRIANTGELFF
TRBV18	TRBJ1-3	CASSLDHSGNTIYF
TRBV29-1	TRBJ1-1	CSVERTMNTEAFF
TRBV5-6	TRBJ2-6	CASSPPAPLSGANVLTF
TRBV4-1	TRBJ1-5	CASSQDPGLDQPQHF
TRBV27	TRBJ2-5	CASSSGTGGKTQYF
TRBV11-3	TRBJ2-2	CASSPGFTGELFF
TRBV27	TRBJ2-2	CASSDREVGELFF
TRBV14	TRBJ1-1	CASSQVGGRTEAFF
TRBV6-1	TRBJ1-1	CASNEGGWTEAFF
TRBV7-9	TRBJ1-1	CASSLALGTTEAFF
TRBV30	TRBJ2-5	CAWSVEYQETQYF
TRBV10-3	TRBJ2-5	CAISESGGGQYF
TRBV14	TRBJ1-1	CASSPYRAPGTEAFF
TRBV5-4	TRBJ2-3	CASSFGGGAGTDTQYF
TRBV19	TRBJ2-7	CASSIGKGYYEQYF
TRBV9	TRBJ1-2	CASSPKDSNYGYTF
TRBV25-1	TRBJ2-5	CASSESLGRGQETQYF